This passage covers 10 T cell receptor beta chains from one sample sequenced in a study of human T cells and chemical hapten exposure (dated by TCRdb to the early 2020s). The method behind the library was RACE. TCRdb lists the instrument as NextSeq 500. TCRdb reprocessed the public reads (quality trimming at Q25 with fastp, clone calling with MiXCR) and kept in-frame beta chains. All rows with the same CDR3 protein become a single entry with the most common DNA and genes. This sample is represented by some 300,000 distinct CDR3 sequences; roughly 6% of them were singletons. The ten most abundant clones make up approximately 8.2% of the sample. The time point label of this sample denotes: pre-sensitization, week 0. Reading the label with the study, this specimen's treatment or condition is: therapeutic diphenylcyclopropenone sensitization with weekly scalp DPC. Sequenced material: whole blood, taken in connection with sensitization to the hapten diphenylcyclopropenone (DPC). The source is a woman in her late teens or twenties with alopecia areata. Some clones in this sample may be carry-over from other donors' samples.

This clonotype appeared many times. This chain links TRBV25-1 with TRBJ2-7; possibly TRBD2 for D (5 bases). From germline, CDR1 is MGHDK and CDR2 SYGVNS. The V end was cut by 5 bases, the J end by 11 bases, with 16 bases between. This CDR3 spans 12 amino acids. CDR3 region: CASSLDTIGKYF. The CDR3 nucleotides are TGTGCCAGCAGTTTAGATACCATCGGGAAGTACTTC.

This clonotype was detected a few times. The rearrangement links TRBV9 to TRBJ1-5, with a tentative D call TRBD1 (5 bases). Germline CDR1 reads SGDLS; CDR2 reads YYNGEE. With 4 bases removed from V and 5 bases from J, the gap between germline ends came to 16 bases. The CDR3 consists of 15 residues. The CDR3 is CASSTRQRGDQPQHF. The DNA for the CDR3 is TGTGCCAGCAGCACCAGACAAAGGGGCGATCAGCCCCAGCATTTT.

This clonotype was seen at least ten times. V and J are TRBV28 and TRBJ1-2; 11 bases agree with TRBD1. The CDR3 runs to 16 residues. Trimming cost V 7 bases and J 3 bases; bases outside gene matches: 10. The germline gives CDR1 MDHEN, CDR2 SYDVKM. This chain's CDR3 is CASTRDRGNPDYGYTF. In DNA, the CDR3 is TGTGCCAGCACCCGGGACAGGGGGAATCCCGACTATGGCTACACCTTC.

This clonotype was found many times. The CDR3 spells CASSPMTSTDTQYF. The CDR3 region has the DNA TGTGCCAGCAGCCCGATGACTAGCACAGATACGCAGTATTTT. The V gene is TRBV7-2, the J gene TRBJ2-3; D is unresolved. V was cut by 5 bases and J by 0 bases, with 9 bases left in between. The germline gives CDR1 SGHTA, CDR2 FQGNSA. CDR3 length: 14 amino acids.

This clonotype was seen many times. The V and J genes are TRBV12-3 or TRBV12-4 and TRBJ2-3; possible D gene TRBD2, 5 bases. The V end was cut by 6 bases, the J end by 2 bases, with 12 bases between. The CDR3 runs to 14 residues. CDR3 nucleotide sequence: TGTGCCAGCAGCCCAGGACTCCACACAGATACGCAGTATTTT. As protein: CASSPGLHTDTQYF.

This clonotype has more than one count but fewer than ten. This chain connects TRBV3-1 to TRBJ2-3; tentative D call: TRBD1 (6 bases). The germline V and J ends were trimmed by 0 bases and 1 base, with 26 bases remaining between them. The germline CDR1 and CDR2 sequences are LGHDT and YNNKEL (reference sequence). The CDR3 loop spans 21 amino acids. The CDR3 coding sequence is TGTGCCAGCAGCCAAGAGCCATCCTCAGGGGTGGCGGGCCACCGCACAGATACGCAGTATTTT. This codes for CASSQEPSSGVAGHRTDTQYF.

The genes are TRBV20-1 and TRBJ2-7; D is uncertain. Looked up from germline, CDR1 is DFQATT and CDR2 is SNEGSKA (reference sequence). This CDR3 comprises 11 residues. V was shortened by 0 bases and J by 8 bases, with 8 bases between the two germline ends. The CDR3 reads CSARDSHQQYF. CDR3 nucleotide sequence: TGCAGTGCTAGAGACAGTCACCAGCAGTACTTC.

A few counts support this clonotype. Since a much larger clone is just one base distant, this may be a read error. The chain combines TRBV2 with TRBJ1-1; the match to TRBD1 covers 8 bases. The length of the CDR3 is 13 residues. Germline-derived CDR1 and CDR2 are SNHLY and FYNNEI. J was trimmed by 0 bases and V by 6 bases; bases with no gene match: 0. This CDR3 is CASRGQVNTEAFF. For the CDR3, the DNA is TGTGCCAGCAGGGGACAGGTGAACACTGAAGCTTTCTTT. Using reference TRBV2 and TRBJ1-1 for the parts outside the CDR3, the full variable domain is EPEVTQTPSHQVTQMGQEVILRCVPISNHLYFYWYRQILGQKVEFLVSFYNNEISEKSEIFDDQFSVERPDGSNFTLKIRSTKLEDSAMYFCASRGQVNTEAFFGQGTRLTVV.

In its sample, this clonotype was seen a few times. The chain combines TRBV6-5 with TRBJ1-5; D gene uncertain. V shed 6 bases and J shed 3 bases, with 15 bases lying between them. Germline CDR1 and CDR2: MNHEY and SVGAGI. The CDR3 loop spans 15 amino acids. This CDR3 reads CASSPTEEVNQPQHF. The CDR3 nucleotides read TGTGCCAGCAGCCCTACAGAAGAGGTCAATCAGCCCCAGCATTTT.

This clonotype has more than one count but fewer than ten. The V and J genes are TRBV6-7 and TRBJ2-7; D gene ambiguous. TRBV6-7 is designated an ORF whose function remains uncertain. Trimming removed 0 bases at V and 2 bases at J, with 8 bases between. The CDR3 sequence is 14 residues long. CDR3 protein: CASSYSNETYEQYF. For the CDR3, the DNA is TGTGCCAGCAGTTACTCTAACGAAACCTACGAGCAGTACTTC.